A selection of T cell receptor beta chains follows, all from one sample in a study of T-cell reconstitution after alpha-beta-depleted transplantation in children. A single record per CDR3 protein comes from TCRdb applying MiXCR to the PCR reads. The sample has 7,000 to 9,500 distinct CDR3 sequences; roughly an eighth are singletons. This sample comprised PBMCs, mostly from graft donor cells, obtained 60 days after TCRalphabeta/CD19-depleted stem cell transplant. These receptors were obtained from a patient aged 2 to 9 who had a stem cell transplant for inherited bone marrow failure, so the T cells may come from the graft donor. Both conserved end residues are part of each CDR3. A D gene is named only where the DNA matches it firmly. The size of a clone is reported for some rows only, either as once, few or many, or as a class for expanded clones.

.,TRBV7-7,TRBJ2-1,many,TGTGCTAGCAGCTCGGGAGCAAGCTCCTACAATGAGCAGTTCTTC,CASSSGASSYNEQFF
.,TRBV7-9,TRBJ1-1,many,TGTGCCAGCAGCTTAGAATGGGTGGGGGCCCCTGAAGCTTTCTTT,CASSLEWVGAPEAFF
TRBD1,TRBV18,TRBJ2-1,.,TGTGCCAGCTCACGTACCGGGACAGGGGATAAGTTCTTC,CASSRTGTGDKFF
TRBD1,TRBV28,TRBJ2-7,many,TGTGCCAGCCTCCCGGGACAGGGGGGCGAGCAGTACTTC,CASLPGQGGEQYF
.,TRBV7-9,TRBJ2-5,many,TGTGCCAGCAGCTTAATACTGGGAGGGGGAGAGACCCAGTACTTC,CASSLILGGGETQYF
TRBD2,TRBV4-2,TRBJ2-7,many,TGTGCCAGCAGCCAAACTAGCGGGAGTACCTACGAGCAGTACTTC,CASSQTSGSTYEQYF
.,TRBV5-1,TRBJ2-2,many,TGCGCCAGCAGCTTGGAGGGGCGAGCCGGGGAGCTGTTTTTT,CASSLEGRAGELFF
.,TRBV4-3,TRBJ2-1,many,TGCGCCAGCAGCCAAGATGGGGCGGTATACAATGAGCAGTTCTTC,CASSQDGAVYNEQFF
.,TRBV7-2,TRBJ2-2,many,TGTGCCAGCAGCTTAGGTCGGGCAGGGGAGAACACCGGGGAGCTGTTTTTT,CASSLGRAGENTGELFF
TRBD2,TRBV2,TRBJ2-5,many,TGTGCCAGCAAGATGCTAGCGGAAGAGACCCAGTACTTC,CASKMLAEETQYF
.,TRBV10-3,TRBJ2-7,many,TGTGCCGTAGGGACGGACACGGTCTACGAGCAGTACTTC,CAVGTDTVYEQYF
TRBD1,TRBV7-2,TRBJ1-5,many,TGTGCCAGCAGCTCTCGGACAGGGAATCAGCCCCAGCATTTT,CASSSRTGNQPQHF
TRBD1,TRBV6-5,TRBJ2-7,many,TGTGCCAGCAGTTACTTGCTCCCCGCAGGGGGCAAGGACGAGCAGTACTTC,CASSYLLPAGGKDEQYF
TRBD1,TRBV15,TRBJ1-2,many,TGTGCCACCAGCAGGGGACAGCCGTTTTGGTATGGCTACACCTTC,CATSRGQPFWYGYTF
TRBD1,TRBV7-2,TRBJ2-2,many,TGTGCCAGCAGCCCCCGACAGGGGCGACTCATCGGGGAGCTGTTTTTT,CASSPRQGRLIGELFF
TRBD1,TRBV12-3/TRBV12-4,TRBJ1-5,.,TGTGCCAGCAGGGCGACAGGGGGCAATCAGCCCCAGCATTTT,CASRATGGNQPQHF
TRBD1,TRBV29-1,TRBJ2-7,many,TGCAGCGTAGCACCGGGACAGGGGTCCTACGAGCAGTACTTC,CSVAPGQGSYEQYF
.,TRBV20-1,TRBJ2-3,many,TGCAGTGCTAGAACTAGGAACGCAGATACGCAGTATTTT,CSARTRNADTQYF
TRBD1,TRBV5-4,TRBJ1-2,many,TGTGCCAGCAGCTTCCGGGACAGCAATGGCTACACCTTC,CASSFRDSNGYTF
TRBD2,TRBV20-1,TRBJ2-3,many,TGCAGTGCTCCTGGACTAGCGGGAGGGTTTGATACGCAGTATTTT,CSAPGLAGGFDTQYF
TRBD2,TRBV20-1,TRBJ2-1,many,TGCAGTGCTAGACTAGCGGGAGAAAATGAGCAGTTCTTC,CSARLAGENEQFF
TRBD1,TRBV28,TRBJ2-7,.,TGTGCCAGCAGTTTTATGCGGGACAGGGTAGCCGAGCAGTACTTC,CASSFMRDRVAEQYF
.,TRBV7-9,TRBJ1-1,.,TGTGCCAGCAGCTTAGAGGTACAGAACACTGAAGCTTTCTTT,CASSLEVQNTEAFF
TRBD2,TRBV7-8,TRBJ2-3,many,TGTGCCAGCAGCCCCGGACTAGCGGGAGCAGATACGCAGTATTTT,CASSPGLAGADTQYF
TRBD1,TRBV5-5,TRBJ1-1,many,TGTGCCAGCAGCTTGCACAGGGGCTCTAACACTGAAGCTTTCTTT,CASSLHRGSNTEAFF
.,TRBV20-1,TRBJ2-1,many,TGCAGTGCTAGGTCTTCCAAGGGGACCTACAATGAGCAGTTCTTC,CSARSSKGTYNEQFF
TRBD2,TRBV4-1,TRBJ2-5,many,TGCGCCAGCAGCCAGGGGGGACTAGCGGCCAACTTC,CASSQGGLAANF
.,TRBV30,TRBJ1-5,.,TGTGCCTGGAGTGTCCCGGCCTCACGGATGAATCAGCCCCAGCATTTT,CAWSVPASRMNQPQHF
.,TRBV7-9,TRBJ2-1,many,TGTGCCAGCAGCGAGGGGACCGCTTCTTCCTACAATGAGCAGTTCTTC,CASSEGTASSYNEQFF
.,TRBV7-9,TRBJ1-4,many,TGTGCCAGCAGCAGAACAAGCGGAGCAACTAATGAAAAACTGTTTTTT,CASSRTSGATNEKLFF
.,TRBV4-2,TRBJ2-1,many,TGTGCCAGCAGCCAAGATTTTAGAGGACCTAGGGGTTACAATGAGCAGTTCTTC,CASSQDFRGPRGYNEQFF
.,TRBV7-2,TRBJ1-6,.,TGTGCCAGCAGCTTGGCAGGGTACACTTCACCCCTCCACTTT,CASSLAGYTSPLHF
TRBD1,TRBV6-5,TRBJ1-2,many,TGTGCCAGCACAAGTACGAGTAGACAGGGAGGTTATGGCTACACCTTC,CASTSTSRQGGYGYTF
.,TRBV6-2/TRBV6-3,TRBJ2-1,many,TGTGCCAGCAGTTACGCTTTTTACAATGAGCAGTTCTTC,CASSYAFYNEQFF
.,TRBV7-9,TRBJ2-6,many,TGTGCCAGCAGCTTAGAAGGTAGGGGTAGTGGGGCCAACGTCCTGACTTTC,CASSLEGRGSGANVLTF
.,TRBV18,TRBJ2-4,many,TGTGCCAGCTCACCAGGCTCCAGAAAAGCCAAAAACATTCAGTACTTC,CASSPGSRKAKNIQYF
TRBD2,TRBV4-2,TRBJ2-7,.,TGTGCCAGCAGCCAAGAGTGGACTAGCTCCGAGCAGTACTTC,CASSQEWTSSEQYF
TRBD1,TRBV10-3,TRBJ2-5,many,TGTGCCATCAGTGATGTAGGGGGCTTGCGTGAGACCCAGTACTTC,CAISDVGGLRETQYF
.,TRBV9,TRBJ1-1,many,TGTGCCAGCAGCGCCACCTGGCGGGGCGACACTGAAGCTTTCTTT,CASSATWRGDTEAFF
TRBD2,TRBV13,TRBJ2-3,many,TGTGCCAGCAGCGAGGGAATCCCCGGGGGGGAACTTAGCACAGATACGCAGTATTTT,CASSEGIPGGELSTDTQYF
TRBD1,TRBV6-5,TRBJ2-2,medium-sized,TGTGCCAGCAGTTTTGGGACAGGGAACCCCGGGGAGCTGTTTTTT,CASSFGTGNPGELFF
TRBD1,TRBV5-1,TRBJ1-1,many,TGCGCCAGCTCAGAGGACCCCAGACAGGGTGGCACTGAAGCTTTCTTT,CASSEDPRQGGTEAFF
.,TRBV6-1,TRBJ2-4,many,TGTGCCAGCAGCACAGGGAAAAACATTCAGTACTTC,CASSTGKNIQYF
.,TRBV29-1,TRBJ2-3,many,TGCAGCGCTGACGGACAGGGAGGGGTAGATACGCAGTATTTT,CSADGQGGVDTQYF
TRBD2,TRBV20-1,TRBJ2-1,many,TGCAGTGCTAGGATTTGGGGCGCAGGACTAGCGGGAGTATCCAATGAGCAGTTCTTC,CSARIWGAGLAGVSNEQFF
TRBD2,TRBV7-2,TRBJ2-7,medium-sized,TGTGCCAGCAGCTTAGGCGGGACTAGCGGGGGGGGGGACTACGAGCAGTACTTC,CASSLGGTSGGGDYEQYF
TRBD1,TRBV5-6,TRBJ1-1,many,TGTGCCAGCAGCTGGGGGACAGGGAGGGCTGAAGCTTTCTTT,CASSWGTGRAEAFF
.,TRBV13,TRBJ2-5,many,TGTGCCAGCAGCTTTGGGACTGGGGAGGAGACCCAGTACTTC,CASSFGTGEETQYF
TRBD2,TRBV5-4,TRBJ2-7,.,TGTGCCAGCAGCGACCGACTAGCGTACGAGCAGTACTTC,CASSDRLAYEQYF
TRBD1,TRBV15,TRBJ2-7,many,TGTGCCACCAGCAGAGGGACAGGGGGGTACGAGCAGTACTTC,CATSRGTGGYEQYF
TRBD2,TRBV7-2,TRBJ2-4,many,TGTGCCAGCAGCCCTAGCGGGAGATATGGCATTCAGTACTTC,CASSPSGRYGIQYF
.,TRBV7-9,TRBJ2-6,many,TGTGCCAGCAGAAGCTTGACAGGTTCCCCCCCTGGGGCCAACGTCCTGACTTTC,CASRSLTGSPPGANVLTF
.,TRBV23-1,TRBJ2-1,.,TGCGCCAGCAGTTTCCCCGGAACTAGCGGCCCAGGGGGGGATGAGCAGTTCTTC,CASSFPGTSGPGGDEQFF